These 16 T cell receptor beta chains originate from one sample sequenced in a study of patients and donors after allogeneic stem cell transplantation. TCRdb re-analysed the RT-PCR reads in MiXCR, keeping a single row per CDR3 protein. Of hundreds of thousands of distinct CDR3 sequences listed, approximately 16% are singletons. The sequenced sample consisted of blood, either unsorted or a sorted T cell fraction (not recorded which). These receptors were collected from a human donor who was either an allogeneic HSCT recipient or a stem cell or donor lymphocyte infusion donor (not recorded which). It is not recorded whose cells these are; they may come from a transplant donor.

A few counts support this clonotype. The junction does not match germline at one end; this may be a read error. This chain links TRBV29-1 with TRBJ2-1; the match to TRBD2 covers 7 bases. This CDR3 region has 16 residues. The germline gives CDR1 SQVTM, CDR2 ANQGSEA. The CDR3 here is CSVEDPRDYSSNEQFF. CDR3 in DNA: TGCAGCGTTGAAGATCCGCGGGACTACTCCTCCAATGAGCAGTTCTTC.

The chain has TRBV11-2 and TRBJ2-7, with D maybe TRBD1 (8 bases). CDR1 and CDR2 from the germline V gene are SGHAT and FQNNGV. V lost 4 bases, J lost 3 bases, and 19 bases lay in between. The CDR3 runs to 16 residues. The CDR3 DNA follows: TGTGCCAGCAGCTCCCGACAGGGGAGGGGGAGCTACGAGCAGTACTTC. This codes for CASSSRQGRGSYEQYF.

This clonotype was found a few times. The gene calls are TRBV6-1 and TRBJ1-4, with 7 bases that match TRBD1. Germline V gives CDR1 MNHNS, CDR2 SASEGT. The CDR3 has 15 amino acids. Trimming took 5 bases from V and 3 from J; bases not matched to a gene: 6. The chain's CDR3 is CASSRDRAPNEKLFF. As DNA, the CDR3 is TGTGCCAGCAGTCGTGACAGGGCGCCTAATGAAAAACTGTTTTTT.

This clonotype was picked up a small number of times. The chain carries TRBV5-1 and TRBJ2-1; D not resolved. The germline V gene encodes CDR1 SGHRS and CDR2 YFSETQ. This CDR3 has 13 residues. Trimming removed 1 base from V and 8 bases from J, with 10 bases in between. CDR3 nucleotide sequence: TGCGCCAGCAGCTTGAGAGAACCCCATGAGCAGTTCTTC. It encodes CASSLREPHEQFF.

Many counts were recorded for this clonotype. V and J are TRBV4-2 and TRBJ2-7; no clear D gene. Trimming took off 0 bases at V and 1 base at J, with 10 bases between the two ends. CDR3 size: 15 residues. The germline V gene has CDR1 LGHNA and CDR2 YNFKEQ. The CDR3 DNA reads TGTGCCAGCAGCCAAGAGATAGGGATGTCCTACGAGCAGTACTTC. It encodes CASSQEIGMSYEQYF.

This clonotype occurred a few times. The genes are TRBV7-9 and TRBJ2-7, with 9 bases identical to TRBD2. The CDR3 has 15 residues. CDR1 and CDR2 from the germline V gene are SEHNR and FQNEAQ (reference sequence). V lost 5 bases and J lost 1; bases outside the gene matches: 6. CDR3 amino acids: CASSATSGPSYEQYF. In DNA form, the CDR3 reads TGTGCCAGCAGCGCCACTAGCGGGCCGTCCTACGAGCAGTACTTC. The variable domain in full, with the rest retrieved from reference TRBV7-9 and TRBJ2-7, is DTGVSQNPRHKITKRGQNVTFRCDPISEHNRLYWYRQTLGQGPEFLTYFQNEAQLEKSRLLSDRFSAERPKGSFSTLEIQRTEQGDSAMYLCASSATSGPSYEQYFGPGTRLTVT.

This clonotype has just a few counts. This chain uses TRBV20-1 with TRBJ2-7; D uncertain. CDR1 and CDR2 from the germline V gene are DFQATT and SNEGSKA (reference sequence). Trimming removed 3 bases at V and 1 base at J, with 16 bases between. The CDR3 spans 15 residues. This CDR3 is CSASGTVSPSYEQYF. DNA of the CDR3: TGCAGTGCTAGTGGCACTGTAAGCCCATCCTACGAGCAGTACTTC.

This clonotype was counted a few times. The chain joins TRBV27 to TRBJ2-1; D gene unclear. Germline V gene sequence: CDR1 MNHEY, CDR2 SMNVEV (reference sequence). The CDR3 spans 13 residues. Between the trimmed V and J ends, which lost 3 bases and 7 bases, there was a span of 10 bases. CDR3: CASSFPFNNEQFF. In DNA form, the CDR3 reads TGTGCCAGCAGTTTTCCCTTTAATAATGAGCAGTTCTTC.

The chain recombines TRBV2 with TRBJ2-7, with 11 bases lining up with TRBD2. V gave up 3 bases and J gave up 6 bases; unmatched junction bases: 4. The germline gives CDR1 SNHLY, CDR2 FYNNEI. There are 14 residues in the CDR3. CDR3 bases: TGTGCCAGCAGTGATGCTAGCGGGAGGCCCGAGCAGTACTTC. Translated, it gives CASSDASGRPEQYF.

This clonotype was detected only a few times. This rearrangement joins TRBV9 to TRBJ2-3; no clear D gene. Germline V gene data show CDR1 as SGDLS and CDR2 as YYNGEE. CDR3 length equals 14 residues. Trimming removed 0 bases at V and 0 bases at J, with 5 bases between. The DNA for the CDR3 is TGTGCCAGCAGCGTAGCTCTGAGCACAGATACGCAGTATTTT. Its translation is CASSVALSTDTQYF.

The rearrangement uses TRBV4-2 and TRBJ2-3; TRBD1 aligns across 9 bases. Germline V gene lookup returns CDR1 LGHNA and CDR2 YNFKEQ. Trimming cost V 1 base and J 3 bases; bases outside gene matches: 8. The CDR3 runs 17 residues. This CDR3 is CASSQGHRGRETDTQYF. CDR3 nucleotides: TGTGCCAGCAGCCAAGGGCACAGGGGGCGAGAGACAGATACGCAGTATTTT.

This clonotype occurred once. The chain recombines TRBV28 with TRBJ2-5; 7 nucleotides agree with TRBD1. The trim removed 6 bases at V and 2 bases at J, leaving 12 bases unmatched. In germline, CDR1 is MDHEN, CDR2 SYDVKM. The CDR3 consists of 16 residues. As DNA, the CDR3 is TGTGCCAGCAGCGGCCGTGGGACAGCTAGACAAGAGACCCAGTACTTC. Translation: CASSGRGTARQETQYF. The full variable domain, in which reference TRBV28 and TRBJ2-5 provide the parts outside the CDR3, is DVKVTQSSRYLVKRTGEKVFLECVQDMDHENMFWYRQDPGLGLRLIYFSYDVKMKEKGDIPEGYSVSREKKERFSLILESASTNQTSMYLCASSGRGTARQETQYFGPGTRLLVL.

This clonotype was seen ten or more times. The J gene is TRBJ2-3, the V gene TRBV7-9; D is ambiguous. V lost 5 bases, J lost 3 bases, and 6 bases lay in between. This CDR3 comprises 12 residues. Germline CDR1 is SEHNR and CDR2 is FQNEAQ (reference sequence). The CDR3 here is CASSGVTDTQYF. For the CDR3, the DNA is TGTGCCAGCAGCGGGGTGACAGATACGCAGTATTTT.

The chain recombines TRBV3-1 with TRBJ1-3, with 7 bases lining up with TRBD1. Per germline, CDR1 LGHDT and CDR2 YNNKEL (reference sequence). The trim removed 4 bases at V and 4 bases at J, leaving 10 bases unmatched. This CDR3 is 16 amino acids long. The CDR3 loop reads CASSPRGLVRGNTIYF. The CDR3 coding sequence is TGTGCCAGCAGCCCAAGGGGGCTCGTAAGGGGAAACACCATATATTTT.

V is TRBV7-2 and J is TRBJ2-7; 13 nucleotides match TRBD2. The CDR3 runs 14 residues. Germline V lookup: CDR1 SGHTA, CDR2 FQGNSA. With V trimmed by 5 bases and J by 10 bases, 8 bases remained unmatched. CDR3 in amino acids: CASSKEGLAGLQYF. DNA of the CDR3: TGTGCCAGCAGCAAAGAGGGACTAGCGGGGCTCCAGTACTTC.

The chain is built from TRBV12-3 or TRBV12-4 and TRBJ2-1; TRBD2 aligns across 12 bases. The CDR3 consists of 15 residues. V shed 6 bases, J shed 4 bases, and the junction held 4 bases outside the gene matches. For the CDR3, the DNA is TGTGCCAGCAGCCATCTAGCGGGGGGGTACAATGAGCAGTTCTTC. It is translated as CASSHLAGGYNEQFF.